This T cell receptor beta chain originates from a study of CXCR3-negative and CXCR3-positive naive CD8 T cells (dated by TCRdb to between 2018 and 2021). Study-level background: In total, 120 million to 150 million TRB reads were obtained, which works out to roughly 1.5 +/- 0.3 million reads per library. Diversity and physicochemical repertoire analyses were performed on about a dozen donors pooled from two independent experiments. TRBV-TRBJ cluster analysis included naive subsets from roughly 5 donors and memory cells from 3 donors.

For every CD8+ T cell subset, fewer than 350,000 cells were flow-sorted straight into RLT lysis buffer, and each subset was sorted in triplicate. Naive CD8+ T cells were defined stringently as CD45RO-CCR7+CD27+CD95- to exclude memory contaminants. Standard density gradient centrifugation was used to isolate peripheral blood mononuclear cells from buffy coats. Naive CXCR3-negative and CXCR3-positive CD8+ T cells were flow-sorted using a FACSAria III. An RNeasy Mini Kit was used to extract total RNA from the sorted cells. As concerns this clonotype: There is no known antigen for this receptor.

Sequencer: NextSeq 550. The Human TCR Profiling Kit (MiLaboratory) was used to make UMI-labeled 5' RACE TRB cDNA libraries. cDNA synthesis used the entire amount of extracted RNA, and PCR amplification then used the entire amount of cDNA produced. Libraries were prepared in parallel with an identical number of PCR cycles. Regarding the original processing steps: MIGEC and MiXCR extracted about 49,000 +/- 11,000 unique UMI-labeled TRB cDNA molecules per library, requiring at least two reads per UMI. On average, roughly 40,000 +/- 10,000 functional in-frame TRB CDR3 nucleotide clonotypes lacking stop codons were found per library. After downsampling to 5000 UMI-labeled TRB molecules per sample, diversity metrics such as normalized Shannon-Wiener and Chao1 were calculated in VDJtools. VDJtools computed clonotype-size-weighted physicochemical properties of the central five CDR3 residues: interaction energy, strength, volume and Kidera factor 4. After the reads were reprocessed by TCRdb, one entry was made per CDR3 protein sequence, with no DNA. For this entry, the V and J calls and clone size follow TCRdb and not the study's own pipeline. This sample's table lists approximately 66,000 distinct CDR3 sequences. The ten largest clones take up roughly 1.5% of the sample.

Results the study describes overall, beyond this receptor: Naive CXCR3-negative and CXCR3-positive cells from the same donor showed similar TRBV-TRBJ usage, whereas memory cells showed distinct patterns. Comparably high repertoire diversity was found in both naive subsets, whereas much lower repertoire diversity was found in memory CD8+ T cells. Freshly isolated PBMCs were used for most assays because CXCR3 expression partially decreased after cryopreservation. Compared with CXCR3-negative naive cells, CXCR3-positive naive cells had TRB CDR3s with higher hydrophobicity (lower Kidera factor 4), lower energy, and higher strength and volume indices. Because surface CD5, which is linked to self-reactivity in mice, was comparable between the naive subsets, TCR interaction strength was also inferred from the physicochemical properties of TRB CDR3s.

The cysteine opens and the phenylalanine closes a CDR3 of 17 amino acids. Only the protein sequence is given. CDR1 SGHRS and CDR2 YFSETQ were looked up in the germline V gene. The chain joins TRBV5-1 to TRBJ2-1; no DNA is available, so the TRBD1 call from TCRdb remains unchecked. This sequence was found in a human donor in good health. Some clones in this sample may be carry-over from other donors' samples. The sequencing input was naive CXCR3- CD8+ T cells from blood. The meaning of the sample's cell subset or site label: CD45RO-CCR7+CD27+CD95- naive CD8+ T cells lacking CXCR3 (TNR3-). The CDR3 protein: CASSLGRTGGVQGEQFF.